The next 18 T cell receptor beta chains were all read from a single sample in a study of T cells expressing NK-cell markers (dated by TCRdb to the early 2020s). The library came from 5' RACE. Instrument used: Illumina HiSeq 2000. The reads, reprocessed by TCRdb, yield one row per CDR3 protein sequence and no DNA. The table for this sample shows 440,000 or so distinct CDR3 sequences. The ten largest clones take up less than 7.5% of the sample. Sequencing input: blood T cells: a sorted CD56 or NKG2C T cell subset, CD4+ or CD8+ T cells, or bulk PBMC T cells (not recorded which). The source of these receptors is a woman between 18 and 70 years old in good health.

The rearrangement uses TRBV7-9 and TRBJ2-7; lacking DNA, the TRBD1 call made by TCRdb goes unchecked. CDR1 and CDR2 from the germline V gene are SEHNR and FQNEAQ (reference sequence). The CDR3 has 17 amino acids. CDR3 region: CASSRNLDRISSYEQYF.

The chain couples TRBV10-3 to TRBJ2-5; TCRdb selects TRBD2, and the lack of DNA leaves this call unchecked. The CDR3 has 17 amino acids. The V gene's germline CDR1 is ENHRY and CDR2 SYGVKD. The CDR3 loop reads CAISESLAGVTQETQYF.

The chain recombines TRBV10-3 with TRBJ2-7; TCRdb's D call, TRBD1, is unchecked because there is no DNA. The CDR3 sequence is 11 residues long. Germline assignment: CDR1 ENHRY and CDR2 SYGVKD. The CDR3 protein is CAIGQAYEQYF.

V and J are TRBV19 and TRBJ1-1. CDR1 and CDR2 from the germline V gene are LNHDA and SQIVND (reference sequence). This CDR3 spans 14 amino acids. The CDR3 sequence: CASSISTMNTEAFF.

The rearrangement links TRBV25-1 to TRBJ2-3; absent DNA, TCRdb's TRBD2 call cannot be checked. The germline V gene encodes CDR1 MGHDK and CDR2 SYGVNS. The CDR3 spans 16 residues. The CDR3 region is CASSEYGGGGTDTQYF.

The chain has TRBV6-1 and TRBJ2-2; TCRdb selects TRBD1, and the lack of DNA leaves this call unchecked. Germline V gene data show CDR1 as MNHNS and CDR2 as SASEGT. The CDR3 loop spans 14 amino acids. The CDR3 sequence is CASRKGQETGELFF.

The chain employs TRBV6-1 and TRBJ1-1. The germline gives CDR1 MNHNS, CDR2 SASEGT. The CDR3 sequence is 13 residues long. CDR3 residues: CASSEAMNTEAFF.

V gene TRBV3-1 combines with J gene TRBJ2-1; with no DNA, the TCRdb D assignment of TRBD2 cannot be verified. This CDR3 is 18 amino acids long. The germline CDR1 and CDR2 sequences are LGHDT and YNNKEL (reference sequence). The CDR3 loop is CASSHGLAGGGTFDEQFF.

The CDR3 sequence: CASSLALFQETQYF. V usage is TRBV12-3 or TRBV12-4 and J usage is TRBJ2-5. This CDR3 spans 14 amino acids.

The genes are TRBV7-2 and TRBJ2-7; the TRBD2 assignment by TCRdb is unverifiable without DNA. The CDR3 spans 17 residues. Per germline, CDR1 SGHTA and CDR2 FQGNSA. The CDR3 spells CASSPRLAGGPRYEQYF.

The V and J genes are TRBV3-1 and TRBJ2-2; as DNA is missing, the TRBD1 call by TCRdb cannot be tested. The germline gives CDR1 LGHDT, CDR2 YNNKEL (reference sequence). The CDR3 covers 15 residues. The CDR3 sequence is CASSQDWGFTGELFF.

The rearrangement joins TRBV27 to TRBJ2-3; TCRdb selects TRBD2, and the lack of DNA leaves this call unchecked. The CDR3 totals 14 residues. Looked up from germline, CDR1 is MNHEY and CDR2 is SMNVEV (reference sequence). The CDR3 sequence: CATGGLAGTDTQYF.

The chain is built from TRBV5-2 and TRBJ2-1; without DNA, the TCRdb call of TRBD2 cannot be checked. TRBV5-2 is annotated as a pseudogene. The CDR3 is made up of 16 amino acids. The CDR3 protein is CASSMGSGGSYNEQFF.

The chain employs TRBV7-3 and TRBJ2-3; absent DNA, TCRdb's TRBD2 call cannot be checked. CDR1 is SGHTA and CDR2 is FQGTGA in the germline V gene. The CDR3 is made up of 18 amino acids. The CDR3 spells CASSLNPASAFVADTQYF.

The rearrangement uses TRBV12-3 or TRBV12-4 and TRBJ2-7; the TCRdb D gene call, TRBD2, has no DNA to confirm it. The CDR3 is made up of 13 amino acids. CDR3 sequence: CVSSPPTGTEQYF.

The V and J genes are TRBV5-4 and TRBJ2-3. The CDR3 spans 15 residues. Germline V gene lookup returns CDR1 SGHNT and CDR2 YYREEE (reference sequence). The CDR3 spells CASSSAETSTDTQYF.

This chain joins TRBV6-1 and TRBJ2-1; the D call from TCRdb, TRBD1, cannot be confirmed without DNA. Germline V lookup: CDR1 MNHNS, CDR2 SASEGT. The CDR3 spans 16 residues. The CDR3: CASRNSGTASYNEQFF.

CDR3 loop: CASSQDLGRSYNEQFF. V and J are TRBV3-1 and TRBJ2-1. This CDR3 region has 16 residues. The germline gives CDR1 LGHDT, CDR2 YNNKEL (reference sequence).